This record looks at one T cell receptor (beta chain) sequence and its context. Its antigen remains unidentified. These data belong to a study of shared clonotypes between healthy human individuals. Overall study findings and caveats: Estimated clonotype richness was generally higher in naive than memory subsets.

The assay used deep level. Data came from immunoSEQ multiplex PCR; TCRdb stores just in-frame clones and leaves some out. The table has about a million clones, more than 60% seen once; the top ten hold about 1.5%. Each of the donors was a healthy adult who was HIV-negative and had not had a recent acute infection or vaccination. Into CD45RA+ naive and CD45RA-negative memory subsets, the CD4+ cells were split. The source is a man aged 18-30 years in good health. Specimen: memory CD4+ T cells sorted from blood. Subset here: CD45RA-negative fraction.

CDR3 DNA: TGTGCCAGCGATGTAGGTTCTGGGGCCAACGTCCTGACTTTC. Protein: CASDVGSGANVLTF. V gene TRBV19 combines with J gene TRBJ2-6; no definite D call. Deletions cut 9 bases from V and 1 base from J, with 10 bases between. This CDR3 comprises 14 residues. The germline gives CDR1 LNHDA, CDR2 SQIVND (reference sequence).